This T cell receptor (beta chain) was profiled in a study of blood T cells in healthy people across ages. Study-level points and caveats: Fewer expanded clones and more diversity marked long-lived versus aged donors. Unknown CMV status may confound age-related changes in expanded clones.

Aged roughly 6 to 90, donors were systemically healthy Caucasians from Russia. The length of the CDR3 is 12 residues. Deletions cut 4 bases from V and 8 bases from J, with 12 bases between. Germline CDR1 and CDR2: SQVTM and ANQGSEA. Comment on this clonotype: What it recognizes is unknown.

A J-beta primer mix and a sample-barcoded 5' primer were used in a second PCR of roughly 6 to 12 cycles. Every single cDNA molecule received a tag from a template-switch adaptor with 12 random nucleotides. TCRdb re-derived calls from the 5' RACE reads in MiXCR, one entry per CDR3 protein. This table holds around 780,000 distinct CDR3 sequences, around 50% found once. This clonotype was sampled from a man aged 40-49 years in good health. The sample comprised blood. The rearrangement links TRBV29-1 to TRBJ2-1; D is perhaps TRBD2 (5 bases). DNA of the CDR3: TGCAGCGTTGTCCCGACTATAGATGAGCAGTTCTTC. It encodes CSVVPTIDEQFF.